This T cell receptor (beta chain) was identified during a study of blood T cell repertoires in COVID-19 (TCRdb year 2020). Regarding the complete study: Samples from collaborators originated in the United States, Italy and Spain and spanned both the acute and convalescent phases of COVID-19. The material from the prospective study consisted of cDNA or gDNA derived from T cells, B-cell-depleted T cells, or PBMCs. Deeply sampled blood TCRbeta repertoires from subjects exposed to, actively infected with, or recovered from COVID-19 were included in the dataset. The repertoires were released in a freely available public database meant as a resource for research on the immune response to SARS-CoV-2. Samples came from the ongoing ImmuneRACE study (first 160 participants) plus 1,254 subjects from 6 global collaborators. A de-identified subject ID, COVID-19 status, age in years and sex were almost always included in the sample metadata. Where available, HLA class I and class II types were obtained from metadata supplied by the sample provider rather than from assay-based typing.

Results and caveats for the whole study, not just this receptor: The amount of clinical and demographic metadata varied by source and participant and was provided uncurated.

As concerns this clone: The target of this receptor is not known. It has no much larger one-base neighbor in the sample; base qualities were not kept.

Collaborating institutions collected whole blood in K2EDTA tubes following their own protocols. For TCRbeta analysis, collaborator samples were shipped as frozen whole blood, as isolated PBMCs, or as DNA extracted from either sample type. According to the germline V gene (reference sequence), CDR1 reads LNHDA and CDR2 reads SQIVND. The V end gives up 7 bases and the J end 2 bases, leaving 12 bases in the junction not matched to a gene. The CDR3 runs 17 residues from the cysteine to the phenylalanine. CDR3 DNA is the only sequence kept; it has 51 bases, read in frame from the first base. TCRbeta CDR3 regions were amplified from genomic DNA using the immunoSEQ Assay, a bias-controlled multiplex PCR. The study's processing was this. The number of nucleated cells in each sample was estimated by amplification of reference gene primers within the assay. To quantify the absolute abundance of each unique TCRbeta CDR3 rearrangement, sequence reads were collapsed and filtered. For each sample, productive Simpson clonality was calculated by taking the square root of Simpson's diversity index across productive rearrangements. The table comes from immuneACCESS by way of TCRdb, which keeps in-frame sequences with V and J called. Part of the clones is missing from these tables; in studies checked, under half for an unresolved V gene and the rest for unknown reasons. That table gives V, J and clone size, and the DNA gave D and trimming. For this sample there are 200,000 to 250,000 clones; 80% to 90% appear just once. About 8.9% of the sample goes to the ten largest clones.

The sample taken for sequencing was peripheral blood. The chain uses TRBV19 and TRBJ1-5, with TRBD1 identical over 9 junction bases. The TCR sequence derives from a man aged 50 to 59 with active or convalescent COVID-19. The CDR3 reads CASTSPGQGGRNQPQHF. The sequence in DNA is TGTGCCAGTACCTCACCGGGACAGGGCGGACGCAATCAGCCCCAGCATTTT. When the CDR3 is completed using the reference TRBV19 and TRBJ1-5 genes on either side, the full variable domain is DGGITQSPKYLFRKEGQNVTLSCEQNLNHDAMYWYRQDPGQGLRLIYYSQIVNDFQKGDIAEGYSVSREKKESFPLTVTSAQKNPTAFYLCASTSPGQGGRNQPQHFGDGTRLSIL.